This TCR beta chain was captured by sequencing in a study of T cells in Graves' hyperthyroidism and ophthalmopathy. Overall study findings and caveats: From stable hyperthyroidism, ophthalmopathy was separated by a 13 V-J model.

Stable Graves' hyperthyroidism meant no ophthalmopathy progression within 18 months. Patients were aged 18 to 65, had disease duration under 2 months, and had newly diagnosed hyperthyroidism. Uncontrolled infection, other autoimmune disease, pregnancy and lactation each barred patients from inclusion. The source material, RNA transcripts, was used to amplify TCR beta CDR3 regions. Primed by the HTBI set, a first-round RT-PCR was run on the TCR CDR3. TCRdb itself ran the multiplex PCR reads through MiXCR, one entry per CDR3 protein. The sample records over 700,000 distinct CDR3 sequences, 35% being singletons. Germline V gene sequence: CDR1 MNHNY, CDR2 SVGAGI (reference sequence). V was pared by 6 bases and J by 1 base, with 19 bases between. The CDR3 is 16 amino acids. This clonotype has a handful of counts. Antigen unknown.

The chain has TRBV6-6 and TRBJ2-7, with D maybe TRBD1 (5 bases). Sequencing used blood. The source of this sequence is a woman aged 40 to 50 with Graves' hyperthyroidism. The CDR3 nucleotides read TGTGCCAGCAGCCCCTTCCAAAGGGGAACGTCCTACGAGCAGTACTTC. It encodes CASSPFQRGTSYEQYF.